The 27 T cell receptor beta chains listed next were all sequenced from one sample in a study of tumor-infiltrating lymphocytes in primary liver carcinoma. Starting material of around 460 ng total RNA yielded TCR beta cDNA via a constant-region primer. It was through three nested multiplex PCR rounds of slightly modified ARM-PCR that TCR beta libraries arose. The first two PCR rounds used TRBV1-TRBV30 primers with a Cbeta primer, roughly 10 cycles each. MiXCR, applied by TCRdb to the multiplex PCR reads, yields one record per CDR3 protein. Among about 320,000 distinct CDR3 sequences listed, 55% to 65% were seen once. The blood RNA (from unsorted whole blood) was obtained, and germline DNA was also extracted. Sequencing was carried out using peripheral blood. The receptors stem from a middle-aged man with primary liver carcinoma and hepatitis B virus infection.

This clonotype was seen repeatedly, ten times or more. Germline and junction disagree at one end, which may indicate a read error. The chain uses TRBV4-2 and TRBJ1-2; a weak D match, TRBD1 (6 bases). Germline lookup yields CDR1 LGHNA and CDR2 YNFKEQ. This CDR3 region has 16 residues. The CDR3 region has the DNA TGTGCCAGCAGCCAAGGACAGGCCGTCACTAACTATGACTACACCTTC. It encodes CASSQGQAVTNYDYTF.

About this clonotype: Mismatch with germline at one junction end may stem from a read error. The J gene is TRBJ1-6, the V gene TRBV12-3 or TRBV12-4; D is uncertain. CDR3 length equals 14 residues. CDR3: CASALSSYNSPLLF. The CDR3 bases are TGTGCCAGCGCCCTTAGCTCCTATAATTCACCCCTCCTCTTT.

Of note for this clonotype: This CDR3 is missing its conserved last phenylalanine or tryptophan, likely due to a read error. V is TRBV6-5 and J is TRBJ2-3; 7 positions match TRBD1. The germline V gene encodes CDR1 MNHEY and CDR2 SVGAGI. The length of the CDR3 is 16 residues. CDR3 DNA: TGTGCTAGCAGTTTACAGGGGATCCCTAGCACAGATACGCAGTATCTT. It specifies CASSLQGIPSTDTQYL.

As to this clonotype: The junction shows a germline mismatch at one end, possibly a read error. The chain uses TRBV6-5 and TRBJ2-3; 13 positions match TRBD2. The CDR3 spans 15 residues. Germline loops: CDR1 MNHEY, CDR2 SVGAGI. The CDR3 region is CVSNPGLAGADAQYF. The CDR3 DNA is TGTGTCAGCAACCCAGGACTAGCGGGAGCAGATGCGCAGTATTTT.

Turning to this clonotype: Germline is not matched at one junction end, which may reflect a read error. The rearrangement links TRBV5-6 to TRBJ1-2; no clear D. The length of the CDR3 is 13 residues. CDR1 SGHDT and CDR2 YYEEEE come from the germline V gene. CDR3 DNA: TGTGCCAGCAGCTTGATTTCGGGCTATGGCTACCCCTTC. It yields the protein CASSLISGYGYPF.

With regard to this clonotype: One end of the junction fails to match germline, which may point to a read error. The rearrangement uses TRBV11-2 and TRBJ2-7, with D tentatively TRBD2 (5 bases). Germline-derived CDR1 and CDR2 are SGHAT and FQNNGV. This CDR3 is built from 14 residues. The CDR3 nucleotides are TGTGTCAGCAGCAGTCTAGCAGGAGTTGGCGGGCAGTACTTC. This gives the protein CVSSSLAGVGGQYF.

The chain is built from TRBV28 and TRBJ2-7, with D unclear. Between the trimmed V and J ends, which lost 3 bases and 6 bases, there was a span of 9 bases. Germline values: CDR1 MDHEN, CDR2 SYDVKM. This CDR3 comprises 12 residues. DNA of the CDR3: TGTGCCAGCAGTTTGCTCAAGGGCGAGCAGTACTTC. This gives the protein CASSLLKGEQYF.

Details on this clonotype: A much larger clone is a single base away; this may be a read error. The chain recombines TRBV12-5 with TRBJ2-2; no definite D call. The CDR3 spans 12 residues. In germline, CDR1 is LGHNT, CDR2 FRNRAP. CDR3 coding DNA: TGTGCTGGTGGTTACGACACCGGGGAGCTGTTTTTT. Its protein product is CAGGYDTGELFF.

A word on this clonotype: Given a much more abundant clone one base away, this may be a read error. The chain links TRBV6-6 to TRBJ1-2; 9 positions agree with TRBD1. With V trimmed by 7 bases and J by 2 bases, 8 bases remained unmatched. The CDR3 covers 15 residues. Germline-derived CDR1 and CDR2 are MNHNY and SVGAGI (reference sequence). CDR3 sequence: CASNPQGADNYGYTF. CDR3 nucleotides: TGTGCCAGCAATCCACAGGGGGCGGACAACTATGGCTACACCTTC.

In its sample, this clonotype was seen many times. This chain uses TRBV5-4 with TRBJ1-6; D is possibly TRBD1 (5 bases). Germline-derived CDR1 and CDR2 are SGHNT and YYREEE (reference sequence). With 2 bases removed from V and 9 bases from J, the gap between germline ends came to 12 bases. The CDR3 contains 14 residues. CDR3 in amino acids: CASSLRGEGSPLHF. The CDR3 nucleotides are TGTGCCAGCAGCTTACGAGGGGAGGGTTCACCCCTCCACTTT.

The chain joins TRBV29-1 to TRBJ2-5; D unresolved. The CDR3 extends over 12 amino acids. Trimming shortened V by 2 bases and J by 5 bases, and 9 bases separated the two germline ends. Germline V lookup: CDR1 SQVTM, CDR2 ANQGSEA. CDR3 protein: CSVEIQLETQYF. In nucleotides, the CDR3 is TGCAGCGTTGAAATACAGTTGGAGACCCAGTACTTC.

The V call is TRBV11-1, the J call TRBJ2-1; D call uncertain. The CDR3 spans 17 residues. Germline values: CDR1 SGHAT, CDR2 FQDESV (reference sequence). The V gene lost 2 bases and the J gene lost 5 bases, with 19 bases spanning the gap. The CDR3: CASSLSRSTVEHNEQFF. CDR3 bases: TGTGCCAGCAGCTTAAGCAGGTCAACTGTAGAACACAATGAGCAGTTCTTC. Looking up the rest from reference TRBV11-1 and TRBJ2-1 gives the full variable domain: EAEVAQSPRYKITEKSQAVAFWCDPISGHATLYWYRQILGQGPELLVQFQDESVVDDSQLPKDRFSAERLKGVDSTLKIQPAELGDSAMYLCASSLSRSTVEHNEQFFGPGTRLTVL.

On this clonotype itself: This may be a read error: a much more frequent sequence differs by one nucleotide. The CDR3 loop is CASSQAGTASPGELFF. The CDR3 DNA reads as TGCGCCAGCAGCCAAGCCGGGACAGCAAGCCCCGGGGAGCTGTTTTTT. The V and J genes are TRBV4-3 and TRBJ2-2; 7 bases agree with TRBD1. Trimming removed 1 base from V and 6 bases from J; junction bases left unmatched: 8. The CDR3 runs to 16 residues. The germline gives CDR1 LGHNA, CDR2 YSLEER.

Turning to this clonotype: The junction differs from germline at one of its ends, possibly a read error. This chain joins TRBV10-2 and TRBJ2-2; D perhaps matches TRBD2 (6 bases). The CDR3 is 12 amino acids. CDR1 is WSHSY and CDR2 is SAAADI in the germline V gene. The CDR3 region is CASSPGTGGLFF. DNA for the CDR3: TGCGCCAGCTCCCCTGGGACCGGGGGGCTGTTTTTT.

The gene calls are TRBV12-3 or TRBV12-4 and TRBJ2-7, with 11 nucleotides matching TRBD2. The CDR3 covers 15 residues. Trimming removed 4 bases from V and 3 bases from J; junction bases left unmatched: 5. CDR3 in DNA: TGTGCCAGCAGTTACAATAGCGGGGGGGACTACGAGCAGTACTTC. Protein: CASSYNSGGDYEQYF.

Comments on this clonotype: Given a much more abundant clone one base away, this may be a read error. The CDR3 end shows no conserved phenylalanine or tryptophan, and so a read error is likely. V and J are TRBV6-1 and TRBJ2-5, with 7 bases that match TRBD1. CDR3 length: 15 amino acids. Trimming cost V 7 bases and J 5 bases; bases outside gene matches: 13. The V gene's germline CDR1 is MNHNS and CDR2 SASEGT. The CDR3 sequence is CASMAGRGLPETQYL. Here the CDR3 DNA reads TGTGCCAGCATGGCCGGCAGGGGGTTACCTGAGACCCAGTACTTA.

The J gene is TRBJ2-2, the V gene TRBV7-8, with 10 bases matching TRBD1. V was pared by 5 bases and J by 3 bases, with 6 bases of the junction left unmatched. The CDR3 extends over 16 amino acids. Germline loops: CDR1 SGHVS, CDR2 FQNEAQ. The CDR3 protein is CASSRGTGDYTGELFF. CDR3 DNA sequence: TGTGCCAGCAGCAGAGGGACAGGGGACTACACCGGGGAGCTGTTTTTT.

The V call is TRBV24-1, the J call TRBJ1-2; D gene ambiguous. Germline CDR1 and CDR2: KGHDR and SFDVKD. The CDR3 has 13 residues. With 4 bases removed from V and 8 bases from J, the gap between germline ends came to 13 bases. CDR3 amino acids: CATSDPTAGGYTF. CDR3 nucleotides: TGTGCCACCAGTGACCCGACTGCGGGGGGCTACACCTTC.

The chain carries TRBV29-1 and TRBJ2-1; no clear D. The CDR3 is 13 amino acids. Germline V gives CDR1 SQVTM, CDR2 ANQGSEA. V was clipped by 5 bases and J by 6 bases, with 14 bases between them. CDR3 region: CSVQCWGGNEQFF. CDR3 sequence (DNA): TGCAGCGTTCAGTGTTGGGGTGGCAATGAGCAGTTCTTC.

In regard to this clonotype: The CDR3 ends on some other residue instead of the conserved phenylalanine or tryptophan, so this is likely a read error. The rearrangement links TRBV11-2 to TRBJ2-7; D is ambiguous. CDR1 is SGHAT, CDR2 FQNNGV, per germline. The CDR3 extends over 11 amino acids. CDR3 sequence: CASSHTYGQYL. CDR3 coding DNA: TGTGCCAGCAGCCACACCTACGGGCAGTACCTC.

A word on this clonotype: The CDR3 does not close with the conserved phenylalanine or tryptophan, likely indicating a read error. The rearrangement joins TRBV6-2 or TRBV6-3 to TRBJ2-5; 15 bases align to TRBD2. This CDR3 is 17 amino acids long. Per germline, CDR1 MNHEY and CDR2 SVGEGT. The CDR3 reads CVSGLAGGPIGQETQYL. Written as DNA, the CDR3 is TGTGTCAGCGGACTAGCGGGAGGGCCCATCGGCCAAGAGACCCAGTACTTA.

A remark on this clonotype: Being one base from a much bigger clone, this may be a read error. The rearrangement links TRBV6-1 to TRBJ1-2; the D gene is possibly TRBD1 (6 bases). The CDR3 sequence is 12 residues long. Germline CDR1 reads MNHNS; CDR2 reads SASEGT. V was shortened by 7 bases and J by 5 bases, with 11 bases between the two germline ends. DNA of the CDR3: TGTGCCAGCATGGAGGGGACATATGGCTACACCTTC. Translating it yields CASMEGTYGYTF.

This clonotype appeared once. This may be a read error, as it is one base from a much larger clone. V usage is TRBV14 and J usage is TRBJ2-3; D may match TRBD1 or TRBD2 (6 bases each). Germline lookup yields CDR1 SGHDN and CDR2 FVKESK. The CDR3 totals 15 residues. The CDR3 here is CVSSQPQGRPDTQYF. In nucleotides, the CDR3 is TGTGTCAGCAGCCAACCCCAGGGGAGGCCAGATACGCAGTATTTT.

The rearrangement links TRBV25-1 to TRBJ1-1; TRBD1 is a possible D gene (5 bases). Germline V CDR1 and CDR2: MGHDK, SYGVNS. This CDR3 contains 12 residues. The germline V and J ends were trimmed by 2 bases and 11 bases, with 12 bases remaining between them. The DNA for the CDR3 is TGTGCCAGCAGTGAACAGGGAAGGGTTGCTTTCTTT. Encoded protein: CASSEQGRVAFF.

Remarks on this clonotype: Mismatch with germline at one junction end may stem from a read error. V is TRBV6-1 and J is TRBJ2-1; D uncertain. The CDR3 is 14 residues long. Germline V gene data show CDR1 as MNHNS and CDR2 as SASEGT. As DNA, the CDR3 is TGTCCCAGCAACGCCCAGGTCGACAACAATGAGCAGTTCTTC. This encodes CPSNAQVDNNEQFF.

Concerning this clonotype itself: A junction end diverges from the germline sequence, so it may reflect a read error. V gene TRBV5-4 combines with J gene TRBJ2-1; TRBD2 might be the D (5 bases). CDR1 is SGHNT, CDR2 YYREEE, per germline (reference sequence). CDR3 size: 12 residues. Here the CDR3 reads CASNLGGNEQFF. As DNA, the CDR3 is TGTGCCAGCAACTTGGGCGGGAATGAGCAGTTCTTC.

In its sample, this clonotype was seen many times. This chain links TRBV6-1 with TRBJ1-1; D perhaps matches TRBD1 (6 bases). In germline, CDR1 is MNHNS, CDR2 SASEGT. Deletions cut 6 bases from V and 11 bases from J, with 13 bases between. The CDR3 has 11 amino acids. The chain's CDR3 is CASRYNRVAFF. CDR3 bases: TGTGCCAGCAGGTACAACAGGGTGGCTTTCTTT.